One and the same sample provided the 18 T cell receptor beta chains below, sequenced in a study of post-analysis software for immune sequencing data. These receptors have no identified antigens. Study-level findings and limits: In patients, TRBV5-6, TRBV5-1 and TRBV20-1 belonged to roughly 5 TRBV segments found more frequently than in controls.

Carried by the TCR beta cDNA libraries were unique molecular identifiers. TCRdb redid the calling of the PCR reads with MiXCR, one entry per CDR3 protein. Of roughly 600,000 distinct CDR3 sequences detected, around 44% appear once; the ten largest clones hold roughly 1.8%. The sample taken for sequencing was blood. All receptors derive from a girl aged 5-17 years with multiple sclerosis.

This chain uses TRBV29-1 with TRBJ1-2; D might be TRBD1 (5 bases). The CDR3 sequence is 13 residues long. Per germline, CDR1 SQVTM and CDR2 ANQGSEA. Trimming took off 5 bases at V and 3 bases at J, with 13 bases between the two ends. DNA for the CDR3: TGCAGCGTTCTGATGGGGGACCACTATGGCTACACCTTC. Its protein is CSVLMGDHYGYTF.

The chain links TRBV20-1 to TRBJ2-1; 9 nucleotides agree with TRBD2. V gave up 5 bases and J gave up 4 bases; unmatched junction bases: 12. Germline CDR1 DFQATT, CDR2 SNEGSKA (reference sequence). The CDR3 extends over 16 amino acids. The CDR3 here is CSAPQEKRGVYNEQFF. Here the CDR3 DNA reads TGCAGTGCTCCGCAAGAAAAGCGGGGGGTTTACAATGAGCAGTTCTTC.

The genes are TRBV12-3 or TRBV12-4 and TRBJ1-4; maybe TRBD1 (6 bases). This CDR3 comprises 14 residues. V lost 5 bases and J lost 7, with 14 bases in between. CDR3 sequence reads: CASSPYRDGEKLFF. The DNA of the CDR3 is TGTGCCAGCAGTCCCTACAGGGATGGTGAAAAACTGTTTTTT.

In its sample, this clonotype was seen a few times. CDR3 in amino acids: CASSLAGTWEQYF. CDR3 DNA sequence: TGTGCCAGCAGTTTAGCGGGTACTTGGGAGCAGTACTTC. The rearrangement joins TRBV12-3 or TRBV12-4 to TRBJ2-7; D is undetermined. This CDR3 comprises 13 residues. Between the trimmed V and J ends, which lost 0 bases and 7 bases, there was a span of 10 bases.

The sample holds a few counts of this clonotype. V and J are TRBV6-1 and TRBJ2-5, with 9 bases that match TRBD2. Trimming at V came to 6 bases and at J to 4 bases, leaving 18 bases not matched to a gene. The CDR3 has 18 amino acids. CDR1 is MNHNS and CDR2 is SASEGT in the germline V gene. The DNA of the CDR3 is TGTGCCAGCAGGAAAACTAGCGGGTATGGTGCTGCCGGAGAGACCCAGTACTTC. Residues: CASRKTSGYGAAGETQYF.

This clonotype has only a few counts. The rearrangement uses TRBV5-1 and TRBJ2-5, with D hard to call. With 1 base removed from V and 3 bases from J, the gap between germline ends came to 4 bases. This CDR3 has 12 amino acids. The germline gives CDR1 SGHRS, CDR2 YFSETQ. CDR3 nucleotide sequence: TGCGCCAGCAGCTTGCCCAAAGAGACCCAGTACTTC. Translation gives CASSLPKETQYF.

The chain employs TRBV20-1 and TRBJ2-5; no clear D gene. CDR3 length: 13 amino acids. The V gene's germline CDR1 is DFQATT and CDR2 SNEGSKA (reference sequence). Trimming stripped 4 bases from V and 5 bases from J, with 14 bases between. CDR3 protein: CSATSTPRETQYF. The CDR3 DNA sequence: TGCAGTGCTACTTCAACCCCTCGTGAGACCCAGTACTTC.

The table lists this clonotype with a few counts. This chain links TRBV5-1 with TRBJ2-1; the match to TRBD2 covers 7 bases. This CDR3 is built from 14 residues. The V and J ends lost 7 bases and 9 bases, in that order; junction bases with no gene match: 13. In germline, CDR1 is SGHRS, CDR2 YFSETQ. The CDR3 sequence: CASGGDRTLGEQFF. CDR3 in DNA: TGCGCCAGCGGGGGGGATCGTACTTTAGGTGAGCAGTTCTTC.

This clonotype was picked up one time. CDR3: CASSPWTSGSGTDTQYF. The CDR3 DNA sequence: TGCGCCAGCAGCCCCTGGACTAGCGGGAGTGGCACAGATACGCAGTATTTT. The chain uses TRBV4-1 and TRBJ2-3; 13 bases fit TRBD2. The CDR3 covers 17 residues. V was clipped by 4 bases and J by 1 base; unmatched bases: 5. Germline loops: CDR1 MGHRA, CDR2 YSYEKL.

This clonotype was observed once. The rearrangement joins TRBV20-1 to TRBJ2-7, with no clear D. The CDR3 loop spans 13 amino acids. Looked up from germline, CDR1 is DFQATT and CDR2 is SNEGSKA (reference sequence). The ends were cut back, 3 bases at V and 5 bases at J, with 14 bases in the middle. For the CDR3, the DNA is TGCAGTGCTAGCCCAGGACCCCGCCACGAGCAGTACTTC. Translation: CSASPGPRHEQYF.

This chain uses TRBV11-2 with TRBJ2-4; 9 bases match TRBD2. Trimming took 5 bases from V and 13 from J; bases not matched to a gene: 15. The CDR3 totals 15 residues. Germline CDR1 and CDR2: SGHAT and FQNNGV. Here the CDR3 reads CASSATSGPMGGQYF. CDR3 nucleotide sequence: TGTGCCAGCAGCGCCACTAGCGGGCCCATGGGGGGCCAGTACTTC.

The chain employs TRBV6-1 and TRBJ2-1; TRBD2 aligns across 10 bases. The germline V gene has CDR1 MNHNS and CDR2 SASEGT. The CDR3 covers 16 residues. V lost 0 bases to trimming and J lost 6 bases; unmatched junction nucleotides: 5. CDR3: CASSEASGGVGNEQFF. DNA for the CDR3: TGTGCCAGCAGTGAAGCGAGCGGGGGGGTCGGCAATGAGCAGTTCTTC.

This clonotype was counted many times. This chain links TRBV5-1 with TRBJ2-7; 11 nucleotides match TRBD1. The CDR3 totals 14 residues. V lost 4 bases, J lost 5 bases, and 5 bases stayed unmatched. Looked up from germline, CDR1 is SGHRS and CDR2 is YFSETQ. Written as DNA, the CDR3 is TGCGCCAGCAGCCCCCGGACAGGGGGCGACGAGCAGTACTTC. It yields the protein CASSPRTGGDEQYF.

There are a few counts of this clonotype. The chain carries TRBV5-1 and TRBJ2-7, with 8 positions matching TRBD1. This CDR3 is 14 amino acids long. Per the germline V gene, CDR1 is SGHRS and CDR2 is YFSETQ. Trimming took 4 bases from V and 4 from J; bases not matched to a gene: 7. CDR3 in amino acids: CASSGGDRWYEQYF. CDR3 nucleotide sequence: TGCGCCAGCAGCGGAGGGGACAGGTGGTACGAGCAGTACTTC.

The J gene is TRBJ2-7, the V gene TRBV12-3 or TRBV12-4; D is ambiguous. With 5 bases removed from V and 4 bases from J, the gap between germline ends came to 12 bases. The CDR3 runs 13 residues. The CDR3 bases are TGTGCCAGCAGTCTAGAAGACGGTTACGAGCAGTACTTC. Its translation: CASSLEDGYEQYF.

The V and J genes are TRBV2 and TRBJ2-5; TRBD2 is a possible D gene (6 bases). The V gene lost 4 bases and the J gene lost 4 bases, with 10 bases spanning the gap. Germline values: CDR1 SNHLY, CDR2 FYNNEI. The CDR3 is made up of 13 amino acids. CDR3 residues: CASSGGDRETQYF. The DNA of the CDR3 is TGTGCCAGCAGTGGGGGGGATAGAGAGACCCAGTACTTC.

J is TRBJ1-2 and V is TRBV4-1, with D perhaps TRBD1 (6 bases). The CDR3 totals 17 residues. Trimming stripped 0 bases from V and 2 bases from J, with 16 bases between. Germline loops: CDR1 MGHRA, CDR2 YSYEKL. In DNA form, the CDR3 reads TGCGCCAGCAGCCAAGACCCGGGACACATGGAAAACTATGGCTACACCTTC. It specifies CASSQDPGHMENYGYTF.

The gene calls are TRBV5-1 and TRBJ2-5; D ambiguous. The J call could be wrong; TRBJ2-7 is a better fit for the DNA end. There are 14 residues in the CDR3. Looked up from germline, CDR1 is SGHRS and CDR2 is YFSETQ. The DNA of the CDR3 is TGCGCCAGCAGCTTGGTACAGTCGGGTGACGAGCAGTACTTC. Its protein is CASSLVQSGDEQYF.